Listed here is a single T cell receptor (beta chain). These data belong to a study of blood T cell repertoires in COVID-19. Study summary: The United States, Italy and Spain were the sources of the acute and convalescent COVID-19 samples. In each case, the material was cDNA or gDNA derived from T cells, B-cell-depleted T cells, or PBMCs.

Original analysis: Scientists estimated how many nucleated cells there were by amplifying reference gene primers. Data came from immunoSEQ multiplex PCR; TCRdb stores just in-frame clones and leaves some out. From that table come the V and J calls and clone size; the DNA was used to work out D and trimming. The repertoire holds 200,000 to 250,000 clones, with 86% as singletons. Trimming took 4 bases from V and 2 from J; bases not matched to a gene: 8. Looked up from germline, CDR1 is SGHTS and CDR2 is YDEGEE. This CDR3 region has 17 residues. The TCR originated in a man aged 30 to 45 who had recovered from COVID-19. The rearrangement links TRBV5-8 to TRBJ2-6, with 8 bases matching TRBD1. What was sequenced was peripheral blood. CDR3 coding DNA: TGTGCCAGCAGCCCCCGGACAGGGAGTACTGGGGCCAACGTCCTGACTTTC. Translated, it gives CASSPRTGSTGANVLTF. Looking up the rest from reference TRBV5-8 and TRBJ2-6 gives the full variable domain: EAGVTQSPTHLIKTRGQQATLRCSPISGHTSVYWYQQALGLGLQFLLWYDEGEERNRGNFPPRFSGRQFPNYSSELNVNALELEDSALYLCASSPRTGSTGANVLTFGAGSRLTVL.